This T cell receptor (beta chain) is drawn from a study of CD8 T cells in ankylosing spondylitis. Worth noting for this clonotype: Its target is not known.

Each TCR beta library was made by quantitative 5'-RACE that incorporated molecular barcodes. One entry per CDR3 protein, called by TCRdb with MiXCR from the 5' RACE reads. This sample has a few hundred thousand distinct CDR3 sequences, with around 16% found just once. The study's findings and limits: With a CD8+ phenotype, disease-linked clones were relatively rare in peripheral blood. A motif of fewer than ten highly homologous TCR beta variants was seen as apparently characteristic of ankylosing spondylitis blood.

Germline lookup yields CDR1 GTSNPN and CDR2 SVGIG (reference sequence). This CDR3 is 14 amino acids long. Germline trimming cut 1 base from V and 4 bases from J; bases unmatched to any gene: 3. This TCR was recovered from a male donor with ankylosing spondylitis. Material: blood, either unsorted or a sorted T cell fraction (not recorded which). The V gene is TRBV30, the J gene TRBJ1-5; 8 nucleotides match TRBD1. The CDR3: CAWSATGENQPQHF. The CDR3 DNA reads as TGTGCCTGGAGTGCGACAGGGGAAAATCAGCCCCAGCATTTT.